This T cell receptor (beta chain) was sequenced for a study of regulatory T cells in long-lasting Graves disease. On the study more broadly: Graves' patients with a new diagnosis had received antithyroid drugs under 3 months.

Time point here: newly diagnosed GD, antithyroid drugs for less than 3 months. With RNA extracted from PBMCs as input, the TCR library was made. This clonotype has a count of ten or more. Combining iRepertoire HTBI primers with Arm-PCR of CDR3 regions, the authors built TCR beta libraries. TCRdb re-derived calls from the multiplex PCR reads in MiXCR, one entry per CDR3 protein. The sample consists of about 450,000 distinct CDR3 sequences, approximately 15% of them appearing once. The same sample was also used in a study of T cells in Graves' hyperthyroidism and ophthalmopathy.

The sequences come from peripheral blood mononuclear cells (PBMCs), collected at new diagnosis, from a patient treated with antithyroid drugs. This TCR derives from a woman aged 50 to 60 with Graves disease.

The CDR3 here is CAISAGLADYNEQFF. CDR3 sequence (DNA): TGTGCCATCAGTGCGGGACTAGCGGACTACAATGAGCAGTTCTTC. The chain recombines TRBV10-3 with TRBJ2-1; 11 nucleotides line up with TRBD2. V lost 4 bases to trimming and J lost 3 bases; unmatched junction nucleotides: 2. Germline lookup yields CDR1 ENHRY and CDR2 SYGVKD. The CDR3 has 15 amino acids.